This T cell receptor (beta chain) comes out of a study of T-cell memory formation after mild COVID-19. Germline CDR1 reads MDHEN; CDR2 reads SYDVKM. Trimming shortened V by 4 bases and J by 11 bases, and 14 bases separated the two germline ends. The CDR3 is made up of 12 amino acids. This clonotype was found many times. TCRdb used MiXCR to reprocess the 5' RACE reads, holding one entry per CDR3 protein. The table shows tens of thousands of distinct CDR3 sequences, with about 7% occurring only once. Sequenced input: PBMCs or a T cell subset sorted from them (not recorded which). This TCR was sampled from a man aged 18 to 30 who had mild COVID-19 (a few samples of this study predate the infection). Cell type and time point are not known. The V gene is TRBV28, the J gene TRBJ2-5; D unclear. The CDR3 is CASSSAGEIQYF. For the CDR3, the DNA is TGTGCCAGCAGTTCCGCCGGAGAAATACAGTACTTC.